This T cell receptor beta chain was found in a study of cytomegalovirus exposure and HLA in healthy donors. Broader study findings: There was a cluster of highly shared sequence variants that was likely a sequencing artifact. Rarity marked most TCR sequences, yet some public TCRs occurred in many donors.

This clone was seen once. Its specificity is not known. The primer mix had 60 Vbeta and 13 Jbeta primers. Using immunoSEQ multiplex PCR, the repertoire was profiled, and TCRdb retains in-frame clones only, with some absent. The repertoire holds under 85,000 clones, with 79% as singletons. Germline CDR1 is SGHRS and CDR2 is YFSETQ. The CDR3 totals 15 residues. V shed 0 bases and J shed 4 bases, with 11 bases lying between them. V is TRBV5-1 and J is TRBJ1-5; possible D gene TRBD1, 5 bases. Source material: PBMCs. The clonotype was recovered from a woman in her thirties or forties in good health and CMV-seropositive. In nucleotides, the CDR3 is TGCGCCAGCAGCTTGGCAGGGAACGCAAATCAGCCCCAGCATTTT. It encodes CASSLAGNANQPQHF.